This paragraph reports one T cell receptor (beta chain). At collection, donors were nominally healthy, but unrecorded immune exposures were probable. The CDR3 loop spans 15 amino acids. With 2 bases removed from V and 4 bases from J, the gap between germline ends came to 15 bases. The germline V gene encodes CDR1 LGHNA and CDR2 YSLEER. Use of 60 Vbeta and 13 Jbeta primers characterized the PCR. Libraries were prepared by immunoSEQ multiplex PCR; TCRdb keeps only in-frame clonotypes and omits some of them. The data hold 130,000 to 150,000 clones, with approximately 80% observed a single time. These data originate in a study of cytomegalovirus exposure and HLA in healthy donors.

This receptor was obtained from a male donor in good health and CMV-seronegative. V and J are TRBV4-3 and TRBJ2-7; perhaps TRBD1 as D (6 bases). The sequencing sample was made of PBMCs. This chain's CDR3 is CASSQSSSGVYEQYF. CDR3 DNA sequence: TGCGCCAGCAGCCAAAGCTCGTCAGGGGTTTACGAGCAGTACTTC.